Shown below are 17 T cell receptor beta chains from a single sample sequenced in a study of vaccination effects on CD4 cells after COVID-19. Their antigens remain unidentified. Viral peptide pool expansion of antigen-specific CD4+ T cells preceded sequencing in the ViraFEST assay. After more than 9 days in culture, the CD4+ T cells were isolated. Participants got two doses of BNT162b2 or mRNA-1273 vaccine. Measured with immunoSEQ multiplex PCR; TCRdb has only the in-frame clones, and not every one. The data contain tens of thousands of clones, roughly 81% of them singletons. The material was CD4+ T cells from PBMCs cultured with HCoV-229E spike peptides, obtained after COVID-19 vaccination. The receptors derive from a human donor who received a COVID-19 vaccine.

This chain uses TRBV6-5 with TRBJ1-1; D is undetermined. This CDR3 has 11 amino acids. CDR1 is MNHEY and CDR2 is SVGAGI in the germline V gene. V was shortened by 4 bases and J by 8 bases, with 8 bases between the two germline ends. The CDR3 DNA follows: TGTGCCAGCAGTTTAGGGTTCGAAGCTTTCTTT. It translates to CASSLGFEAFF.

This clone was observed a handful of times. The chain combines TRBV3-1 (or the pseudogene TRBV3-2) with TRBJ1-5; D unresolved. Germline loops: CDR1 LGHDT, CDR2 YNNKEL (reference sequence). Trimming took 3 bases from V and 6 from J, leaving 6 bases between them. The CDR3 is 12 residues long. In DNA, the CDR3 is TGTGCCAGCAGCCATTTAAGTCAGCCCCAGCATTTT. Translating it yields CASSHLSQPQHF.

The V and J genes are TRBV5-1 and TRBJ2-2; D is perhaps TRBD1 (6 bases). In germline, CDR1 is SGHRS, CDR2 YFSETQ. Trimming took 4 bases from V and 0 from J, leaving 16 bases between them. The CDR3 is made up of 17 amino acids. CDR3 region: CASSARQVVANTGELFF. The CDR3 coding sequence is TGCGCCAGCAGCGCGCGACAGGTGGTGGCGAACACCGGGGAGCTGTTTTTT.

DNA of the CDR3: TGTGCCAGCAGGTCAGGGAAGATGCCTGGAAACACCATATATTTT. Protein product: CASRSGKMPGNTIYF. The chain joins TRBV6-5 to TRBJ1-3; D perhaps matches TRBD1 (5 bases). This CDR3 spans 15 amino acids. From germline, CDR1 is MNHEY and CDR2 SVGAGI. V lost 6 bases and J lost 2, with 14 bases in between.

The rearrangement joins TRBV3-1 (or the pseudogene TRBV3-2) to TRBJ1-2; D is unresolved. From germline, CDR1 is LGHDT and CDR2 YNNKEL (reference sequence). V shed 1 base and J shed 11 bases, with 8 bases lying between them. This CDR3 region has 11 residues. CDR3 coding DNA: TGTGCCAGCAGCCAAGCTCGCTCATACACCTTC. It specifies CASSQARSYTF.

V usage is TRBV5-1 and J usage is TRBJ2-7; the match to TRBD1 covers 10 bases. The V segment lost 0 bases and the J segment 8 bases; nucleotides outside the gene matches: 8. There are 15 residues in the CDR3. The germline V gene encodes CDR1 SGHRS and CDR2 YFSETQ. DNA for the CDR3: TGCGCCAGCAGCTTGGGACCGGACAGGGGGGCCAAGCAGTACTTC. This codes for CASSLGPDRGAKQYF.

The rearrangement links TRBV2 to TRBJ1-2; 8 nucleotides match TRBD1. Germline V gene data show CDR1 as SNHLY and CDR2 as FYNNEI. This CDR3 spans 13 amino acids. V shed 7 bases and J 6 bases; nucleotides not matched to a gene: 7. The CDR3 here is CASIFDRGNGYTF. The DNA of the CDR3 is TGTGCCAGCATATTCGACAGGGGAAATGGCTACACCTTC.

The chain combines TRBV11-2 with TRBJ2-4; the D call may be TRBD1 or TRBD2 (5 bases each). There are 12 residues in the CDR3. Germline V gene data show CDR1 as SGHAT and CDR2 as FQNNGV. The germline V and J ends were trimmed by 5 bases and 7 bases, with 9 bases remaining between them. This chain's CDR3 is CASSHEGNIQYF. The CDR3 coding sequence is TGTGCCAGCAGCCACGAGGGGAACATTCAGTACTTC.

CDR3 nucleotides: TGTGCCAGCAATACGCTAGCGGTATCCGGGGAGCTGTTTTTT. Its protein product is CASNTLAVSGELFF. The genes are TRBV2 and TRBJ2-2; 7 bases line up with TRBD2. CDR1 and CDR2 (germline): SNHLY, FYNNEI. The CDR3 covers 14 residues. V was clipped by 7 bases and J by 6 bases; unmatched bases: 8.

V and J are TRBV3-1 (or the pseudogene TRBV3-2) and TRBJ2-6, with TRBD2 matching over 7 bases. Losses at the gene ends were 2 bases for V and 3 bases for J; bases not matched to a gene: 7. Germline CDR1 reads LGHDT; CDR2 reads YNNKEL (reference sequence). The CDR3 consists of 17 residues. The CDR3 reads CASSQFIPGGGANVLTF. In DNA, the CDR3 is TGTGCCAGCAGCCAATTTATCCCGGGGGGTGGGGCCAACGTCCTGACTTTC.

The chain combines TRBV29-1 with TRBJ1-2; a possible D gene is TRBD1 (5 bases). The germline V gene has CDR1 SQVTM and CDR2 ANQGSEA. V was trimmed by 6 bases and J by 8 bases, leaving 22 bases between them. This CDR3 has 14 residues. The CDR3 nucleotides read TGCAGCGTAGGCCCCCGGGGACTATTCCGAGGCTACACCTTC. Translation gives CSVGPRGLFRGYTF.

The gene calls are TRBV10-3 and TRBJ1-2; 7 bases agree with TRBD1. Germline V CDR1 and CDR2: ENHRY, SYGVKD. The CDR3 totals 14 residues. Trimming at V came to 2 bases and at J to 2 bases, leaving 2 bases not matched to a gene. CDR3 nucleotides: TGTGCCATCAGTGAGGGGACAGAAAACTATGGCTACACCTTC. This sequence encodes CAISEGTENYGYTF.

For this clone: Its ends do not fully match the called genes, so a read error is possible. This sequence joins TRBV12-5 and TRBJ2-7; D may be TRBD1 (5 bases). This CDR3 is built from 12 residues. Germline-derived CDR1 and CDR2 are LGHNT and FRNRAP. This CDR3 reads CASGLVPQGESF. The DNA for the CDR3 is TGTGCTAGTGGTTTGGTACCGCAGGGTGAATCCTTC.

V gene TRBV29-1 combines with J gene TRBJ2-3; the D gene is possibly TRBD2 (7 bases). Trimming removed 4 bases at V and 5 bases at J, with 16 bases between. Germline CDR1 reads SQVTM; CDR2 reads ANQGSEA. The length of the CDR3 is 14 residues. The CDR3 is CSVAGGGAIDTQYF. The CDR3 DNA reads as TGCAGCGTTGCGGGTGGGGGGGCCATAGATACGCAGTATTTT.

This rearrangement joins TRBV11-2 to TRBJ2-4; TRBD2 matches 16 bases. CDR3 length: 18 residues. V was pared by 5 bases and J by 0 bases, with 4 bases of the junction left unmatched. In germline, CDR1 is SGHAT, CDR2 FQNNGV. The CDR3, as DNA: TGTGCCAGCAGCCCGGGACTAGCGGGGGGGGTAGCCAAAAACATTCAGTACTTC. Translating it yields CASSPGLAGGVAKNIQYF.

V is TRBV24-1 and J is TRBJ2-5; TRBD2 is a possible D gene (6 bases). This CDR3 has 13 residues. The germline V gene encodes CDR1 KGHDR and CDR2 SFDVKD. V shed 4 bases and J shed 4 bases, with 9 bases lying between them. Here the CDR3 reads CATSDMGGETQYF. CDR3 in DNA: TGTGCCACCAGTGACATGGGGGGAGAGACCCAGTACTTC.

The table lists this clone with a few counts. The rearrangement uses TRBV15 and TRBJ2-1; 7 positions agree with TRBD2. CDR1 is LNHNV, CDR2 YYDKDF, per germline (reference sequence). The CDR3 contains 16 residues. The junction had 10 bases not matched to a gene; V was cut back by 2 bases and J by 6 bases. In nucleotides, the CDR3 is TGTGCCACCAGCAGACCGGCCAGCGGGAAGGGCAATGAGCAGTTCTTC. Translation: CATSRPASGKGNEQFF.